The clone carrying this TCR beta chain has at least ten counts. Its antigen is undetermined. Time point described: persistent/refractory GD, antithyroid drugs over 5 years with positive TRAb. After RNA was extracted from PBMCs, the TCR library was made from it. Combining iRepertoire HTBI primers with Arm-PCR of CDR3 regions, the authors built TCR beta libraries. As handled by the study authors: Identification across samples found approximately 60 TRBV and 11 to 15 TRBJ segments. One entry per CDR3 protein, called by TCRdb with MiXCR from the multiplex PCR reads. TCRdb, rather than the study authors, made the V and J calls. This sample has about 460,000 distinct CDR3 sequences, with 20% to 25% found just once. Germline CDR1 reads MNHGY; CDR2 reads SVAAGI. With V trimmed by 3 bases and J by 2 bases, 3 bases remained unmatched. This CDR3 is built from 14 residues. The data stem from a study of regulatory T cells in long-lasting Graves disease.

Study observations and caveats: Only peripheral blood was studied, not thyroid tissue.

V is TRBV6-9 and J is TRBJ2-7; 8 bases line up with TRBD1. The sequences come from peripheral blood mononuclear cells (PBMCs), collected when the disease was refractory, from a patient treated with antithyroid drugs. The TCR originated in a female donor with Graves disease. DNA of the CDR3: TGTGCCAGCAGTTACCAGGGGGCCCCCTACGAGCAGTACTTC. Amino acids: CASSYQGAPYEQYF.